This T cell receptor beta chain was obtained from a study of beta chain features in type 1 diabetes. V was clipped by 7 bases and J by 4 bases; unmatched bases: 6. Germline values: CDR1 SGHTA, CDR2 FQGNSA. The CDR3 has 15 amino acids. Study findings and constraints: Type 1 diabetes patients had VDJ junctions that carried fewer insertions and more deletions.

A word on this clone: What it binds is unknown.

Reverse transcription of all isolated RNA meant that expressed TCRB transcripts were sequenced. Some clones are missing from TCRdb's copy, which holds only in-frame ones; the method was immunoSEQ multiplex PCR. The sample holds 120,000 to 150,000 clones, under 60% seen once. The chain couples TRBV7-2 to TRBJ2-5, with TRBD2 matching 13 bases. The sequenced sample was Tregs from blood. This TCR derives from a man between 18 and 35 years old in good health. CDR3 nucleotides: TGTGCCAGCACCTGGACTAGCGGGAGACCAGAGACCCAGTACTTC. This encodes CASTWTSGRPETQYF.